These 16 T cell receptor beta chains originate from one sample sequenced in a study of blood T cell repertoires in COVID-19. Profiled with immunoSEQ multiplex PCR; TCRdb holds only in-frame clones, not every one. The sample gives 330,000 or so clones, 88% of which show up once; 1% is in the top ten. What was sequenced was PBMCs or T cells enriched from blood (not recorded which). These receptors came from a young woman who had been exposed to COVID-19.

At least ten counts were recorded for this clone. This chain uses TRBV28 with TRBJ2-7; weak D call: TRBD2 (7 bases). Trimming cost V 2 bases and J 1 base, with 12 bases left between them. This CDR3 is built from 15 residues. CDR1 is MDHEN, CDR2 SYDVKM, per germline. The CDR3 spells CASSLREDSSYEQYF. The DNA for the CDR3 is TGTGCCAGCAGTTTACGGGAGGACAGTTCCTACGAGCAGTACTTC.

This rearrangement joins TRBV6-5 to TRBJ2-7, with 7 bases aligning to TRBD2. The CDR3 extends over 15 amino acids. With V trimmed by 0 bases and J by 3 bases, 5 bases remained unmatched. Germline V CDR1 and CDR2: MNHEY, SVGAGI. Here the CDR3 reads CASSYSGLEGYEQYF. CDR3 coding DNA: TGTGCCAGCAGTTACTCTGGACTAGAGGGCTACGAGCAGTACTTC.

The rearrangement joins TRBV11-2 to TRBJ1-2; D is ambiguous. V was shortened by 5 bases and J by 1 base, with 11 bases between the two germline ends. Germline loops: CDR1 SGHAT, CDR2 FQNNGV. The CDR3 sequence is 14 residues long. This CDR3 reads CASSRPGGNYGYTF. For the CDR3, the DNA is TGTGCCAGCAGCCGTCCCGGTGGTAACTATGGCTACACCTTC.

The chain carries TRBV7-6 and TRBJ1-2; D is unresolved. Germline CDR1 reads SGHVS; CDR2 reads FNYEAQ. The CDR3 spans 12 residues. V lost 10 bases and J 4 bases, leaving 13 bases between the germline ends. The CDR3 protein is CATRGDGYGYTF. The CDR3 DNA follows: TGTGCCACCCGTGGAGACGGCTATGGCTACACCTTC.

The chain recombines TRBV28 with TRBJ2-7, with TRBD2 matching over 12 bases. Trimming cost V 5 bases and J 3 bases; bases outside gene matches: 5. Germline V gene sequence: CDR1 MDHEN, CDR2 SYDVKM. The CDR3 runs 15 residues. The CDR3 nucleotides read TGTGCCAGCAGTGACGGGACTAGCGGGTACTACGAGCAGTACTTC. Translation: CASSDGTSGYYEQYF.

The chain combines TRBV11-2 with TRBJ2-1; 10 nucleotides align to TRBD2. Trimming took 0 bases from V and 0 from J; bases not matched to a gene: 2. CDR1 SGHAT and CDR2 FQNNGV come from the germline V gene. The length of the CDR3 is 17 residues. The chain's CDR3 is CASSLEGLASSYNEQFF. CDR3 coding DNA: TGTGCCAGCAGCTTAGAGGGACTAGCGAGCTCCTACAATGAGCAGTTCTTC.

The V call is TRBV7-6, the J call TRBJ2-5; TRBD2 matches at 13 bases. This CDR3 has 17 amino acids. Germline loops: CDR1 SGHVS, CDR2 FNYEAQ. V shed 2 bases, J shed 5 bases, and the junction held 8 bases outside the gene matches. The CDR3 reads CASSLPTSGRASETQYF. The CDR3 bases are TGTGCCAGCAGCTTACCTACTAGCGGGAGGGCAAGCGAGACCCAGTACTTC.

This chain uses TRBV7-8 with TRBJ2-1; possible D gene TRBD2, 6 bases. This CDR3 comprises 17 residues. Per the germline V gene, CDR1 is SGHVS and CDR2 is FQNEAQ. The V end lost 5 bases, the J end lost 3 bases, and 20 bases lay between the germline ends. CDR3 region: CASSPRREFTLYNEQFF. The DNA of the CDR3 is TGTGCCAGCAGCCCCAGACGGGAGTTTACGCTCTACAATGAGCAGTTCTTC. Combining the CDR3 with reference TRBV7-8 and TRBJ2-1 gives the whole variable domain GAGVSQSPRYKVAKRGQDVALRCDPISGHVSLFWYQQALGQGPEFLTYFQNEAQLDKSGLPSDRFFAERPEGSVSTLKIQRTQQEDSAVYLCASSPRREFTLYNEQFFGPGTRLTVL.

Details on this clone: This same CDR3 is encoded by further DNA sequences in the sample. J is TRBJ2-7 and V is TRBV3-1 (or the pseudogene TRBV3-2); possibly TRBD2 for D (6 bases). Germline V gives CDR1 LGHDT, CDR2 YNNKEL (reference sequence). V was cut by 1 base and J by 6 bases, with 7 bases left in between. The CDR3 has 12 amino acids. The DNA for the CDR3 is TGTGCCAGCAGCCAAGCGGGAGCCGAGCAGTACTTC. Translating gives CASSQAGAEQYF.

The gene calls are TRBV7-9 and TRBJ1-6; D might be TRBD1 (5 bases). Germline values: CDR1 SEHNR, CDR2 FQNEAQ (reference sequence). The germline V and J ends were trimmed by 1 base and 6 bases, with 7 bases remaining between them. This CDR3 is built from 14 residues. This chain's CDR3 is CASSLGQLNSPLHF. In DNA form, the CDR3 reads TGTGCCAGCAGCTTAGGACAGCTTAATTCACCCCTCCACTTT. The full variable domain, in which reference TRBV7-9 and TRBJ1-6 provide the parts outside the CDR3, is DTGVSQNPRHKITKRGQNVTFRCDPISEHNRLYWYRQTLGQGPEFLTYFQNEAQLEKSRLLSDRFSAERPKGSFSTLEIQRTEQGDSAMYLCASSLGQLNSPLHFGNGTRLTVT.

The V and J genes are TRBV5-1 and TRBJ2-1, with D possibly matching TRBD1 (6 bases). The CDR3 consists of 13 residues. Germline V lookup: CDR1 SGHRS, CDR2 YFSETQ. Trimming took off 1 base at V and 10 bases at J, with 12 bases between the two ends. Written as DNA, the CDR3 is TGCGCCAGCAGCTTGAACAGGGCATGGGAGCAGTTCTTC. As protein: CASSLNRAWEQFF.

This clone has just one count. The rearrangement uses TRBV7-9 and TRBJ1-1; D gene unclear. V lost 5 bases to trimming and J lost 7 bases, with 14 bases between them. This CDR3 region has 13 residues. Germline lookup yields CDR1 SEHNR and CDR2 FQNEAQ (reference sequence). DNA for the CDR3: TGTGCCAGCAGCCCCACGGGGAGTGGTGAAGCTTTCTTT. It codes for CASSPTGSGEAFF.

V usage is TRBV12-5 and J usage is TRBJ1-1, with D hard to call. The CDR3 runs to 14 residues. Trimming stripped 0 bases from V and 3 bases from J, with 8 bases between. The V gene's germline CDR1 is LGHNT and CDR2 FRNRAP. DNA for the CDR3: TGTGCTAGTGGTTTGGTTAAATCAGACACTGAAGCTTTCTTT. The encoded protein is CASGLVKSDTEAFF.

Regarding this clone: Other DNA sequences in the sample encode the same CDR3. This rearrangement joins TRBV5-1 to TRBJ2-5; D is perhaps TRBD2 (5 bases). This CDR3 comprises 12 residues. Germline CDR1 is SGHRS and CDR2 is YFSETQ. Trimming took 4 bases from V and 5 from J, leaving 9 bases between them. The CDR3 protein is CASSPLGETQYF. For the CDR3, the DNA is TGCGCCAGCAGCCCACTAGGTGAGACCCAGTACTTC.

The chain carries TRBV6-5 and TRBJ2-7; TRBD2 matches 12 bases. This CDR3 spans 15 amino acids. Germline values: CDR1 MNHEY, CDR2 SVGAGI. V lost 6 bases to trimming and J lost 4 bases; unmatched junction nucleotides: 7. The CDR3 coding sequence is TGTGCCAGCAGACTACTAGCGGGAGGAGAGTACGAGCAGTACTTC. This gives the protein CASRLLAGGEYEQYF.

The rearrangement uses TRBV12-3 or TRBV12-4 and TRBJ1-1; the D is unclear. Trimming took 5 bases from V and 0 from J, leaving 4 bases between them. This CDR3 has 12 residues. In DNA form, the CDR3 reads TGTGCCAGCAGTATAATGAACACTGAAGCTTTCTTT. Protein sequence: CASSIMNTEAFF.